The rows below give T cell receptor beta chains drawn from one sample of a study of blood T cell repertoires in COVID-19. The table came from immunoSEQ multiplex PCR; TCRdb's copy has only in-frame clones and leaves some out. The table shows roughly 270,000 clones, with around 90% occurring only once. The material sequenced was peripheral blood. These receptors originate from a man younger than 30 with active or convalescent COVID-19. Each CDR3 is given with its conserved first and last residue. D genes are given only for firm matches. A row's size may be missing; if present it is once, few, many or a size class.

TRBJ2-7 TRBV18 TRBD1 - CASSRDRETYEQYF TGTGCCAGCTCACGTGACAGGGAGACCTACGAGCAGTACTTC
TRBJ1-2 TRBV18 TRBD1 - CASSPDRDYGYTF TGTGCCAGCTCACCTGACAGGGACTATGGCTACACCTTC
TRBJ1-6 TRBV13 TRBD1 - CASSSDRAGSPLHF TGTGCCAGCAGCTCGGACAGGGCGGGATCACCCCTCCACTTT
TRBJ2-1 TRBV3-1/TRBV3-2 - - CASSRRLPYNEQFF TGTGCCAGCAGCCGGCGACTGCCCTACAATGAGCAGTTCTTC
TRBJ2-5 TRBV5-1 - - CASSLGGSQETQYF TGCGCCAGCAGCTTGGGTGGTAGCCAGGAGACCCAGTACTTC
TRBJ2-1 TRBV7-8 - - CASSPSGNEQFF TGTGCCAGCAGCCCATCGGGCAATGAGCAGTTCTTC
TRBJ2-3 TRBV10-3 - once CAISRTGPRSDTQYF TGTGCCATCAGTCGGACTGGCCCGCGGTCAGATACGCAGTATTTT
TRBJ2-5 TRBV5-1 - - CASSLSTGEETQYF TGCGCCAGCAGCTTGAGCACAGGCGAAGAGACCCAGTACTTC
TRBJ1-6 TRBV3-1/TRBV3-2 TRBD1 - CASSGGQGSSPLHF TGTGCCAGCAGCGGGGGACAGGGAAGTTCACCCCTCCACTTT
TRBJ1-1 TRBV2 - few CASSEGRSVNTEAFF TGTGCCAGCAGTGAGGGTCGGAGTGTAAACACTGAAGCTTTCTTT
TRBJ2-7 TRBV4-1 - - CASSPVSGDYYEQYF TGCGCCAGCAGCCCTGTGTCAGGGGACTATTACGAGCAGTACTTC
TRBJ1-1 TRBV7-2 - - CASSLHRANTEAFF TGTGCCAGCAGCTTACACAGGGCGAACACTGAAGCTTTCTTT
TRBJ2-5 TRBV3-1/TRBV3-2 - - CASSQEWGRETQYF TGTGCCAGCAGCCAAGAATGGGGGCGGGAGACCCAGTACTTC
TRBJ1-4 TRBV19 TRBD1 - CASSIDRTGGEKLFF TGTGCCAGTAGTATAGATCGGACAGGGGGTGAAAAACTGTTTTTT
TRBJ1-1 TRBV6-2/TRBV6-3 - - CASSFTTPRGTEAFF TGTGCCAGCAGCTTTACGACTCCCAGGGGCACTGAAGCTTTCTTT
TRBJ2-5 TRBV5-1 - - CASSFGETQYF TGCGCCAGCAGCTTCGGGGAGACCCAGTACTTC
TRBJ2-7 TRBV4-3 TRBD2 - CASSQAPSGGGASHYEQYF TGCGCCAGCAGCCAGGCCCCTAGCGGGGGGGGTGCCTCTCACTACGAGCAGTACTTC
TRBJ1-2 TRBV19 TRBD1 - CASSIARTGGGINYGYTF TGTGCCAGTAGTATAGCCCGGACAGGGGGAGGAATTAACTATGGCTACACCTTC
TRBJ2-2 TRBV18 TRBD1 - CASSLGQDTGELFF TGTGCCAGCTCACTAGGACAGGACACCGGGGAGCTGTTTTTT
TRBJ2-3 TRBV5-4 TRBD2 - CASSLVLAGVTDTQYF TGTGCCAGCAGCTTGGTACTAGCGGGAGTAACAGATACGCAGTATTTT
TRBJ1-2 TRBV25-1 - - CASSPGQLYGYTF TGTGCCAGCAGTCCAGGACAGCTCTATGGCTACACCTTC